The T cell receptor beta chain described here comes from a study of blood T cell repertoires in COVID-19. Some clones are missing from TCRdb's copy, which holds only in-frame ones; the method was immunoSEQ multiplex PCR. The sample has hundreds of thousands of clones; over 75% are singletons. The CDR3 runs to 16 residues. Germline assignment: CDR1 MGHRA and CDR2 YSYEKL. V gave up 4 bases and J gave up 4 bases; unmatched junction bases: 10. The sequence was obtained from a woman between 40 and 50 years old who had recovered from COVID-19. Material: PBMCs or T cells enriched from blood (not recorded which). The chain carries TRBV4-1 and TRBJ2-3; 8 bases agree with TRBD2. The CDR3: CASSLSGEPASDTQYF. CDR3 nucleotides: TGCGCCAGCAGCCTTAGCGGGGAGCCGGCTTCAGATACGCAGTATTTT.